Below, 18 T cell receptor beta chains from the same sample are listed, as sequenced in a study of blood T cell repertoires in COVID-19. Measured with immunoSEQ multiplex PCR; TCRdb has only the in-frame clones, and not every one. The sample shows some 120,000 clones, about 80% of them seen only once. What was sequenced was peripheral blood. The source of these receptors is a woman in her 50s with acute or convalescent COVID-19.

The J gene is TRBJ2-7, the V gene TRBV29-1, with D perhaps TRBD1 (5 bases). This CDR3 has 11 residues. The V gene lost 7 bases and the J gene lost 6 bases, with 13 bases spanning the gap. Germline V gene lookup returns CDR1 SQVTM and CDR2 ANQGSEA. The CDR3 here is CSAGGQAEQYF. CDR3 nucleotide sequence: TGCAGCGCCGGCGGACAAGCCGAGCAGTACTTC.

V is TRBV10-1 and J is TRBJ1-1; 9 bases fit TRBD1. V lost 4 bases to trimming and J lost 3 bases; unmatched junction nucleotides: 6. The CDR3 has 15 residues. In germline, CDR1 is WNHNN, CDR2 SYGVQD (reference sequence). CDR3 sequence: CASSGGTGQDTEAFF. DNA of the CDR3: TGCGCCAGCAGTGGGGGGACAGGGCAGGACACTGAAGCTTTCTTT.

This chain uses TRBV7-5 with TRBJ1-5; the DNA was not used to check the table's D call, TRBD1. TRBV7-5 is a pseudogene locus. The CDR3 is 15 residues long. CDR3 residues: CARSAIDRGQQPQHF. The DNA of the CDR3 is TGTGCCAGAAGCGCAATCGACAGGGGGCAACAGCCCCAGCATTTT.

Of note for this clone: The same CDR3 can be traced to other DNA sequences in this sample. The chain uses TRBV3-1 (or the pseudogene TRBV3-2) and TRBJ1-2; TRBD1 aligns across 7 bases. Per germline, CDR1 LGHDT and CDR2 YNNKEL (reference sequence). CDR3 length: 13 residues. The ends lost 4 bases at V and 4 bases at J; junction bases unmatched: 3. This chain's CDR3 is CASSRDSLYGYTF. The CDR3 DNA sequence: TGTGCCAGCAGCCGGGACAGCCTCTATGGCTACACCTTC.

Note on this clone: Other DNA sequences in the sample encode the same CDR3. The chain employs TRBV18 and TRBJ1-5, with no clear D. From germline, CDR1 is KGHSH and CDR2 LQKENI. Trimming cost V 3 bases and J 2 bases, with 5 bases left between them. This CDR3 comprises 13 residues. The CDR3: CASSPTGNQPQHF. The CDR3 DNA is TGTGCCAGCTCACCTACGGGCAATCAGCCCCAGCATTTT.

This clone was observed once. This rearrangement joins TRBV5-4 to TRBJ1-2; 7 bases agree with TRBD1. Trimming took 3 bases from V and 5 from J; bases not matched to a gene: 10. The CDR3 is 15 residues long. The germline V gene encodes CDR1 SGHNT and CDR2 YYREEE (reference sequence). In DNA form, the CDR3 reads TGTGCCAGCAGCTCGATCGGACAGGATGGGTATGGCTACACCTTC. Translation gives CASSSIGQDGYGYTF.

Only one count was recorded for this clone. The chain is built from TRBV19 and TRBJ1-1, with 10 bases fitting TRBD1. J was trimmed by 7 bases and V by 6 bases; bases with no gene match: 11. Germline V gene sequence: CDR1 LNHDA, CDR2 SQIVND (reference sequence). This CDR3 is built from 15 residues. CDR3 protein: CASRTADRGQGEAFF. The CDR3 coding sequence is TGTGCCAGTAGGACCGCAGACAGGGGGCAGGGTGAAGCTTTCTTT.

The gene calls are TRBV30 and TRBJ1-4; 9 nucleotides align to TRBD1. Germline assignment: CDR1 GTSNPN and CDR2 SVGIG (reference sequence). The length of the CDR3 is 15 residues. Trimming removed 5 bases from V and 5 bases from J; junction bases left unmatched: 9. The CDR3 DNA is TGTGCCTGGGGATCCCGAGGGACAGGGAATGAAAAACTGTTTTTT. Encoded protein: CAWGSRGTGNEKLFF. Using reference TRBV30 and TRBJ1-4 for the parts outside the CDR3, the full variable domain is SQTIHQWPATLVQPVGSPLSLECTVEGTSNPNLYWYRQAAGRGLQLLFYSVGIGQISSEVPQNLSASRPQDRQFILSSKKLLLSDSGFYLCAWGSRGTGNEKLFFGSGTQLSVL.

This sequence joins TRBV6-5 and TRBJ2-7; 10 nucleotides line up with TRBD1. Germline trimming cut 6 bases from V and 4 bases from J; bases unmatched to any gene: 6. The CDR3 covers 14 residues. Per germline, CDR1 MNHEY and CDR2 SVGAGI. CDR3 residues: CASRRPGQGYEQYF. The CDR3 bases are TGTGCCAGCAGACGCCCGGGACAGGGGTACGAGCAGTACTTC.

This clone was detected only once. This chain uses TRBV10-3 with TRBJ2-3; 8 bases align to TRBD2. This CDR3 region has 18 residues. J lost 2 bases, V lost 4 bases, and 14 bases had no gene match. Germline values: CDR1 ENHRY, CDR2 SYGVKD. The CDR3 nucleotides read TGTGCCATCAGTGGACGGCGGGGGGCCGTTCTTGACACAGATACGCAGTATTTT. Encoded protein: CAISGRRGAVLDTDTQYF.

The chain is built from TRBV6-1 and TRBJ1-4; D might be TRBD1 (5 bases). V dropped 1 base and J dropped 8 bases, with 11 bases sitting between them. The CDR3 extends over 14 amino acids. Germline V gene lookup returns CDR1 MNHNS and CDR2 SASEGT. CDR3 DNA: TGTGCCAGCAGTGAAGGTGGGGCGAGCGAAAAACTGTTTTTT. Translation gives CASSEGGASEKLFF.

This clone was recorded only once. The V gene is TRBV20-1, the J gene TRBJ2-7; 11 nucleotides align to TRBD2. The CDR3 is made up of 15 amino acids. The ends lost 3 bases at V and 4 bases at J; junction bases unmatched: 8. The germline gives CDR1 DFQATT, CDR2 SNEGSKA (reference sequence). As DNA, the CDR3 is TGCAGTGCTAGTGCTTTATGGACTAGCGGGTACGAGCAGTACTTC. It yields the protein CSASALWTSGYEQYF.

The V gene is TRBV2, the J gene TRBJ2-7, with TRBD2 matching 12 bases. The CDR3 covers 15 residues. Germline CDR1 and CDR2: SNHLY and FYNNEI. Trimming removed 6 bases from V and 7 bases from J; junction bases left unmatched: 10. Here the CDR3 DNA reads TGTGCCAGCAGGACAACTAGCGGGGGGCCGGGGGAGCAGTACTTC. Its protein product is CASRTTSGGPGEQYF. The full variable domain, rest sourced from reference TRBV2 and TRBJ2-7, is EPEVTQTPSHQVTQMGQEVILRCVPISNHLYFYWYRQILGQKVEFLVSFYNNEISEKSEIFDDQFSVERPDGSNFTLKIRSTKLEDSAMYFCASRTTSGGPGEQYFGPGTRLTVT.

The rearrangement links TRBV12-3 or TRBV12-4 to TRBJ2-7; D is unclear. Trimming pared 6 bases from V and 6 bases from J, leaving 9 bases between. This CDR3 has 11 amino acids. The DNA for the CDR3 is TGTGCCAGCAGCCGAGCGAGCGAGCAGTACTTC. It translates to CASSRASEQYF.

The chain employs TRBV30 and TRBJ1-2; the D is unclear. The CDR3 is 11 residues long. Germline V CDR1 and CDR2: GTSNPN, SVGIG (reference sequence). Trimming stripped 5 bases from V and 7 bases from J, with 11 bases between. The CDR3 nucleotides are TGTGCCTGGCAGATGGAGGGTGGCTACACCTTC. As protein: CAWQMEGGYTF.

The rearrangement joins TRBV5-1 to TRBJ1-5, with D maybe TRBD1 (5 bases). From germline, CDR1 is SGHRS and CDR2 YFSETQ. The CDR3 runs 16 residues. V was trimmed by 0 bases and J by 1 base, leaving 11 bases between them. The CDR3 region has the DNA TGCGCCAGCAGCTTGGTGACCGACAGCAGCAATCAGCCCCAGCATTTT. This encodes CASSLVTDSSNQPQHF.

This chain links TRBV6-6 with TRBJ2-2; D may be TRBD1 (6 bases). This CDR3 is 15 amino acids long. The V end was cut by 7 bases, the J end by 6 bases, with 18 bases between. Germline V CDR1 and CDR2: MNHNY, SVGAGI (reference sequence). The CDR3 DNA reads TGTGCCAGCATCTATTCCGACAGGTCCTCCGGGGAGCTGTTTTTT. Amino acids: CASIYSDRSSGELFF.

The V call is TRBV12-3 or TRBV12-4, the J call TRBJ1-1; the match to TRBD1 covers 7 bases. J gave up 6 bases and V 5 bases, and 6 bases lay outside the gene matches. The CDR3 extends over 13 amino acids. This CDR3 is CASSRDSFAEAFF. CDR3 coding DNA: TGTGCCAGCAGTCGGGACAGTTTTGCTGAAGCTTTCTTT.